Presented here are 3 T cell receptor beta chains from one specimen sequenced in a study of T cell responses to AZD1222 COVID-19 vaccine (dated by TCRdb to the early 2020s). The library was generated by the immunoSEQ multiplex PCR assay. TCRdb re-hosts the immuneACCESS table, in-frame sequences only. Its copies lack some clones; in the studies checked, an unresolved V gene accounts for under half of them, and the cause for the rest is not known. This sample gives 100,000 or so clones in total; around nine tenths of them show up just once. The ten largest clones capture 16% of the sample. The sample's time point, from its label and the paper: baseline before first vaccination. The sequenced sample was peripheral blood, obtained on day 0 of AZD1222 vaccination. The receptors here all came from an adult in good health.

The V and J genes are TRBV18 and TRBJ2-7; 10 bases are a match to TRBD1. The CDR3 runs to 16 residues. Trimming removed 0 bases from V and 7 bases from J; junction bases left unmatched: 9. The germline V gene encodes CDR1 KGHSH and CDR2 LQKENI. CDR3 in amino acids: CASSPPRSGTGDEQYF. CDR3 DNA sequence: TGTGCCAGCTCACCACCGCGCTCCGGGACAGGGGATGAGCAGTACTTC.

The chain's CDR3 is CASSLGLEPTNEKLFF. The CDR3 DNA is TGTGCCAGCAGCCTAGGTTTAGAGCCAACTAATGAAAAACTGTTTTTT. V usage is TRBV9 and J usage is TRBJ1-4; no definite D call. Germline V CDR1 and CDR2: SGDLS, YYNGEE. V lost 4 bases, J lost 0 bases, and 13 bases lay in between. CDR3 size: 16 residues. Full variable domain (rest looked up from reference TRBV9 and TRBJ1-4): DSGVTQTPKHLITATGQRVTLRCSPRSGDLSVYWYQQSLDQGLQFLIQYYNGEERAKGNILERFSAQQFPDLHSELNLSSLELGDSALYFCASSLGLEPTNEKLFFGSGTQLSVL.

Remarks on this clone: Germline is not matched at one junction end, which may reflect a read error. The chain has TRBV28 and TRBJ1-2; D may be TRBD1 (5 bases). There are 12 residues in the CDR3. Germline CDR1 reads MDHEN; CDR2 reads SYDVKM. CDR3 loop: CATGGEIYGYTF. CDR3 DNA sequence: TGCGCTACCGGGGGGGAAATCTATGGCTACACCTTC.